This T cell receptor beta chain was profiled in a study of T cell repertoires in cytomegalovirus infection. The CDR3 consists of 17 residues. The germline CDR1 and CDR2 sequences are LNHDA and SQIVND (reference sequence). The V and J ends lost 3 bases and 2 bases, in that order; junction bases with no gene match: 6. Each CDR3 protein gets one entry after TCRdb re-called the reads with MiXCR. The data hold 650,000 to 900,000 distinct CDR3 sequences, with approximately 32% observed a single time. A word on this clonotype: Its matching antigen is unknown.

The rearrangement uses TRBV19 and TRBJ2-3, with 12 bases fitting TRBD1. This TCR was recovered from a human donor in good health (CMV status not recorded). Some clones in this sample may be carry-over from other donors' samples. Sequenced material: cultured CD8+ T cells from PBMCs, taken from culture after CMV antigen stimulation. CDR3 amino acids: CASSMRDRGRFTDTQYF. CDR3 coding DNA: TGTGCCAGTAGTATGCGGGACAGGGGGCGATTCACAGATACGCAGTATTTT.